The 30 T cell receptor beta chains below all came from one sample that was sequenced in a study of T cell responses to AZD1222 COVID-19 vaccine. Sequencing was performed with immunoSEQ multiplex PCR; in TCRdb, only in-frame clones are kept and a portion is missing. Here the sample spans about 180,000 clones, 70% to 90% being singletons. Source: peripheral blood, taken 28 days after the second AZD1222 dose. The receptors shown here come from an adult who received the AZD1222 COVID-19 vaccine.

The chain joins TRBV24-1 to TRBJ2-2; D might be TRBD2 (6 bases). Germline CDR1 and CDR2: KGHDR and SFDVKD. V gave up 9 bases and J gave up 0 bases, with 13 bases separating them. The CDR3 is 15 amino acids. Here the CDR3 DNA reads TGTGCCACCTCCATCGGGGGATCGAACACCGGGGAGCTGTTTTTT. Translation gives CATSIGGSNTGELFF.

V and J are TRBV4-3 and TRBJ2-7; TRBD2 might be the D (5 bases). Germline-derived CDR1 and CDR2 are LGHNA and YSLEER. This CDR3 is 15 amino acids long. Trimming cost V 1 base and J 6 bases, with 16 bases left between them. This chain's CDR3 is CASSQGASQSLEQYF. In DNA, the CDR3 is TGCGCCAGCAGCCAAGGGGCTAGCCAATCCCTCGAGCAGTACTTC.

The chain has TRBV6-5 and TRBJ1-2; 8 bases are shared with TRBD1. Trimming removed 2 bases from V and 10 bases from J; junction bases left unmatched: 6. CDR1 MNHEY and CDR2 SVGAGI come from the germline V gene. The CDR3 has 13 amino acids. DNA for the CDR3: TGTGCCAGCAGTTACGGACAGGGTGCGCCCTACACCTTC. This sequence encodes CASSYGQGAPYTF.

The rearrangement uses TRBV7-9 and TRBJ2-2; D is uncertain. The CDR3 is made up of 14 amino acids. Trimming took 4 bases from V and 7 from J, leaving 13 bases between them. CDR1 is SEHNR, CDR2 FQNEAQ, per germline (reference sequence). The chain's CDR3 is CASSSKTNVGELFF. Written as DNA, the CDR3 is TGTGCCAGCAGCTCAAAAACTAACGTCGGGGAGCTGTTTTTT. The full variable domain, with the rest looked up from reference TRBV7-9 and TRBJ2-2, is DTGVSQNPRHKITKRGQNVTFRCDPISEHNRLYWYRQTLGQGPEFLTYFQNEAQLEKSRLLSDRFSAERPKGSFSTLEIQRTEQGDSAMYLCASSSKTNVGELFFGEGSRLTVL.

CDR3 region: CASSLGVPGELFF. As DNA, the CDR3 is TGTGCCAGCAGTTTAGGGGTTCCCGGGGAGCTGTTTTTT. V gene TRBV28 combines with J gene TRBJ2-2; no reliable D call. Germline CDR1 MDHEN, CDR2 SYDVKM. The CDR3 consists of 13 residues. Deletions cut 2 bases from V and 6 bases from J, with 7 bases between.

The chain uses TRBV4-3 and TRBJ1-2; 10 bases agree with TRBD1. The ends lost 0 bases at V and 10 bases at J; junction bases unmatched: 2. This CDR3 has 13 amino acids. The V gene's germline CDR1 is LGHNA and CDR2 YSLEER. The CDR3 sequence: CASSQEGTGAYTF. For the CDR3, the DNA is TGCGCCAGCAGCCAAGAAGGGACAGGGGCCTACACCTTC.

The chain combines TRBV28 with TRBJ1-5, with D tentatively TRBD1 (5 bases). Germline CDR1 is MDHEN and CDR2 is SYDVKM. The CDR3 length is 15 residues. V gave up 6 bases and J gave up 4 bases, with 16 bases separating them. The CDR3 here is CASSSGGGRNQPQHF. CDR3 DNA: TGTGCCAGCAGCTCGGGGGGGGGACGAAATCAGCCCCAGCATTTT. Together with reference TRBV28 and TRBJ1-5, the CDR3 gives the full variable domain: DVKVTQSSRYLVKRTGEKVFLECVQDMDHENMFWYRQDPGLGLRLIYFSYDVKMKEKGDIPEGYSVSREKKERFSLILESASTNQTSMYLCASSSGGGRNQPQHFGDGTRLSIL.

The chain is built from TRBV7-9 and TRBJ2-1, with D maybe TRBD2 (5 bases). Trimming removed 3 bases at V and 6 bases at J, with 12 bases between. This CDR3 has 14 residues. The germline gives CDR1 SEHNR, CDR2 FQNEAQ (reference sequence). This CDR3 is CASSLPRGPNEQFF. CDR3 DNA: TGTGCCAGCAGCTTGCCTCGAGGGCCCAATGAGCAGTTCTTC.

The CDR3 DNA reads TGTGCCATCAGTCCTAGAGGACAGGGGATAAATGAGCAGTTCTTC. Residues: CAISPRGQGINEQFF. The J gene is TRBJ2-1, the V gene TRBV10-3; TRBD1 matches at 9 bases. Germline V gives CDR1 ENHRY, CDR2 SYGVKD. The length of the CDR3 is 15 residues. Germline trimming cut 5 bases from V and 7 bases from J; bases unmatched to any gene: 9.

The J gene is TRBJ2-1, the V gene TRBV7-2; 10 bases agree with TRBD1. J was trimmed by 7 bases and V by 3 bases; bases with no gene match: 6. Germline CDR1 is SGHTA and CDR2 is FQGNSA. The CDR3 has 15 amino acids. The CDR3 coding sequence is TGTGCCAGCAGCTTCGGGACAGGGGAGGGAAATGAGCAGTTCTTC. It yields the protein CASSFGTGEGNEQFF.

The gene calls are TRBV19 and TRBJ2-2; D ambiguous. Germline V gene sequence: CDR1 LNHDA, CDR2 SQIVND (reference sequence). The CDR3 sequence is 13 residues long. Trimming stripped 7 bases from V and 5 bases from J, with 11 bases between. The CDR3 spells CASIIGATGELFF. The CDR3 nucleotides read TGTGCCAGTATTATTGGAGCGACCGGGGAGCTGTTTTTT.

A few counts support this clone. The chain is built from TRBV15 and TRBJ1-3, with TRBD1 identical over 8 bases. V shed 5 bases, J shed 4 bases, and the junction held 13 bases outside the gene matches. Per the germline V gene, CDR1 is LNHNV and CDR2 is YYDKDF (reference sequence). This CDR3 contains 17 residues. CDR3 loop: CATSSLRGRLSGNTIYF. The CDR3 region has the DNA TGTGCCACCAGCTCACTCAGGGGGCGTCTATCAGGAAACACCATATATTTT. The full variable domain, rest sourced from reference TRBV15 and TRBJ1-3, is DAMVIQNPRYQVTQFGKPVTLSCSQTLNHNVMYWYQQKSSQAPKLLFHYYDKDFNNEADTPDNFQSRRPNTSFCFLDIRSPGLGDTAMYLCATSSLRGRLSGNTIYFGEGSWLTVV.

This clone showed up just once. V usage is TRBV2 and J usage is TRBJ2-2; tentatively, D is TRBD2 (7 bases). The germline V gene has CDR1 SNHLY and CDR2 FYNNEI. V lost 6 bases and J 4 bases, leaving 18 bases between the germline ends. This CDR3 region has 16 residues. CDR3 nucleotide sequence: TGTGCCAGCAGCGGGCGGGGGCTCAGCGGCACCGGGGAGCTGTTTTTT. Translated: CASSGRGLSGTGELFF.

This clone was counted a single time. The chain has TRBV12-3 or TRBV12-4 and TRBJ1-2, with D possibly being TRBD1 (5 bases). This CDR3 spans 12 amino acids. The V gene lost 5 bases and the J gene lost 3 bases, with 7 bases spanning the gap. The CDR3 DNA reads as TGTGCCAGCAGTGTACAGGACTATGGCTACACCTTC. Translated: CASSVQDYGYTF.

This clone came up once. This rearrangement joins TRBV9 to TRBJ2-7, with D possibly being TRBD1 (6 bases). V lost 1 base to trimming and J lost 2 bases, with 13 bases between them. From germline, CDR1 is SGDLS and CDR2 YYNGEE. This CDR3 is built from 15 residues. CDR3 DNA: TGTGCCAGCAGCGTATCTGGACAGTTTCCCTACGAGCAGTACTTC. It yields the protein CASSVSGQFPYEQYF.

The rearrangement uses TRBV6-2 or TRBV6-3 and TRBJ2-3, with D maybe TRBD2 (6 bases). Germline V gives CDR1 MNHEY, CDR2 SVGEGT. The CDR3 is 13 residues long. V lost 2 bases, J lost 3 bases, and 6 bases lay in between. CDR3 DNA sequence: TGTGCCAGCAGTTACCGGGAGACAGATACGCAGTATTTT. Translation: CASSYRETDTQYF.

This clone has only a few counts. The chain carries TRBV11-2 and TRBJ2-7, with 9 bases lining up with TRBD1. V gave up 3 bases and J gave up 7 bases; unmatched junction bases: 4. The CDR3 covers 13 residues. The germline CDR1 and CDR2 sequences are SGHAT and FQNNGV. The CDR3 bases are TGTGCCAGCAGCTTCGGGACAGGGAAAGAGCAGTACTTC. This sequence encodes CASSFGTGKEQYF.

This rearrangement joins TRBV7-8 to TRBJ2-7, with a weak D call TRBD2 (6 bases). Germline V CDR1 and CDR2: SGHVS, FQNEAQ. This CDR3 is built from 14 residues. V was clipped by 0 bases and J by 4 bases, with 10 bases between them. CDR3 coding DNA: TGTGCCAGCAGCTTAGCGCGGGGACGATACGAGCAGTACTTC. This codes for CASSLARGRYEQYF. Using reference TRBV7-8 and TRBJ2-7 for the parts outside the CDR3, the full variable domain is GAGVSQSPRYKVAKRGQDVALRCDPISGHVSLFWYQQALGQGPEFLTYFQNEAQLDKSGLPSDRFFAERPEGSVSTLKIQRTQQEDSAVYLCASSLARGRYEQYFGPGTRLTVT.

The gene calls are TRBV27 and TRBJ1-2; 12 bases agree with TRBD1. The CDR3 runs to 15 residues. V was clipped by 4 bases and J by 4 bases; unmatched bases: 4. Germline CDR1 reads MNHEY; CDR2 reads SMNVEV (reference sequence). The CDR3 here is CASSSGTGGIYGYTF. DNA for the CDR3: TGTGCCAGCAGTTCCGGGACAGGGGGCATCTATGGCTACACCTTC.

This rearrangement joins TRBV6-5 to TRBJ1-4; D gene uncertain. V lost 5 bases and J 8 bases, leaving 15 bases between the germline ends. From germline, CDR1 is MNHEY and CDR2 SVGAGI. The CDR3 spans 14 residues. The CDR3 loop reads CASSTSPNREKLFF. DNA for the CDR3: TGTGCCAGCAGTACCTCCCCCAATCGAGAAAAACTGTTTTTT.

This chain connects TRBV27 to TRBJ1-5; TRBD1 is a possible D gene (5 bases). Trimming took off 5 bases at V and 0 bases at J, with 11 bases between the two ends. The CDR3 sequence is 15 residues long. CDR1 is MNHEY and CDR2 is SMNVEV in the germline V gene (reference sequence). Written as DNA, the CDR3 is TGTGCCAGCAGTAAACAGGTGAATAGCAATCAGCCCCAGCATTTT. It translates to CASSKQVNSNQPQHF.

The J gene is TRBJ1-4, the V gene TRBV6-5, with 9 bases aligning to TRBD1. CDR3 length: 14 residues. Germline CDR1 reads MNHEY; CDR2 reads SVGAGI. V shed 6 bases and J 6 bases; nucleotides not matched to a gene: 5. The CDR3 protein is CASRQTGGDEKLFF. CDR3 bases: TGTGCCAGCAGGCAGACAGGGGGGGATGAAAAACTGTTTTTT.

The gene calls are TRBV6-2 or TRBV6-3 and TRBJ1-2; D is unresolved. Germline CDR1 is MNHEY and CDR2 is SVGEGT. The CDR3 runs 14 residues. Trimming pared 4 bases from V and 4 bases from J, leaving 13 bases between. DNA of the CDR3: TGTGCCAGCAGTTTCCTTGTGTCGGGCTATGGCTACACCTTC. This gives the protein CASSFLVSGYGYTF.

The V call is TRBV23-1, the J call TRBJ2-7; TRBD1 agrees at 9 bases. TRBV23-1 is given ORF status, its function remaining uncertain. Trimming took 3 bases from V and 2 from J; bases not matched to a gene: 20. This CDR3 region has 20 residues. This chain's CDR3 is CASSHSRQGGPKADTYEQYF. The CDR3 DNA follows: TGCGCCAGCAGTCACTCGAGACAGGGGGGCCCGAAAGCGGACACCTACGAGCAGTACTTC.

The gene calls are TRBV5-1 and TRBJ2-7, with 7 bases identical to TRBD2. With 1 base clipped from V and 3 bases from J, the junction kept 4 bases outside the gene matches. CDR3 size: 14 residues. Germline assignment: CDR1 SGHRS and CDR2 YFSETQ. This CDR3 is CASSLSGGVYEQYF. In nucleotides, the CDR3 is TGCGCCAGCAGCTTGAGTGGGGGGGTCTACGAGCAGTACTTC.

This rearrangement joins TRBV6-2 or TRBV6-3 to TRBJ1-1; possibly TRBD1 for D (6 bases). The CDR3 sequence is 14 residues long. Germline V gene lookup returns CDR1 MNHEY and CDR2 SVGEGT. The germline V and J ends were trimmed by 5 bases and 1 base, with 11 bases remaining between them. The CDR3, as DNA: TGTGCCAGCAGTAGGGGGGGACAGAACACTGAAGCTTTCTTT. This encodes CASSRGGQNTEAFF.

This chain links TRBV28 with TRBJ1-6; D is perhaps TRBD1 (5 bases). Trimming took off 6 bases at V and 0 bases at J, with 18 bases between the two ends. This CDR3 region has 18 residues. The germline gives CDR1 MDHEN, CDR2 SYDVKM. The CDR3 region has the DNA TGTGCCAGCAGACTTTCTTACCCAGGGAGCTCCTATAATTCACCCCTCCACTTT. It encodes CASRLSYPGSSYNSPLHF.

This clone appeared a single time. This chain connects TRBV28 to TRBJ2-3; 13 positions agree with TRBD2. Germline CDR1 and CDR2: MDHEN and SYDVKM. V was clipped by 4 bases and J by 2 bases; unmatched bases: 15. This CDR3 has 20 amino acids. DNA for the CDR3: TGTGCCAGCAGTTCGCCGGGACTAGCGGGAAAAGGGGGTACCACAGATACGCAGTATTTT. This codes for CASSSPGLAGKGGTTDTQYF.

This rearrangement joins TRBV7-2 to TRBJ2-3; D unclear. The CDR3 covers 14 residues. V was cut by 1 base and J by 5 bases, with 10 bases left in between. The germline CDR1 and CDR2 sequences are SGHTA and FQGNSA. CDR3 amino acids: CASSLVILVDTQYF. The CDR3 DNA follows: TGTGCCAGCAGCTTAGTCATACTGGTAGATACGCAGTATTTT.

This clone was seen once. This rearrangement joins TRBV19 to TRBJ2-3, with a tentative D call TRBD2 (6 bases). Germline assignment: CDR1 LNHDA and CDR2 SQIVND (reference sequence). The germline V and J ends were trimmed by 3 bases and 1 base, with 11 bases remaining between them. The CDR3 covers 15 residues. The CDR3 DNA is TGTGCCAGTAGTATGAAAGTAGCGGGCACAGATACGCAGTATTTT. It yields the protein CASSMKVAGTDTQYF.